This record covers a single TCR beta chain. Its antigen is still unknown. The ends were cut back, 2 bases at V and 9 bases at J, with 7 bases in the middle. The CDR3 is 11 residues long. CDR1 is SQVTM and CDR2 is ANQGSEA in the germline V gene. This entry belongs to a study of vaccination and CD4 T cells after COVID-19. As for the study in general: Post-diagnosis, post-COVID samples were collected after a median about 100 days, ranging 35 to 161. SARS-CoV-2, HCoV-NL63, HCoV-OC43 and HCoV-229E supplied the overlapping spike peptides used to stimulate cells.

Noted treatment: approximately nine-day PBMC culture with coronavirus spike peptide pools or control peptides (ViraFEST assay). Samples of CD4+ T cells were obtained from the unexposed donor before the COVID-19 pandemic (2011-2018). In the ViraFEST assay, peptide-pool expansion preceded TCR sequencing of expanded clonotypes. PBMCs were cultured at fewer than 2.5 million per well with around 10 IU/ml IL-2 and approximately 10 ug/ml peptide pools. At the Johns Hopkins FTIC core, DNA taken from cultured CD4+ T cells was sequenced by way of the Oncomine TCR Beta short-read assay. Someone extracted genomic DNA from cultured CD4+ T cells. MiXCR, run by TCRdb on the PCR reads, gives a single entry per CDR3 protein. The data show over 7,500 distinct CDR3 sequences, 35% to 45% seen once.

The V gene is TRBV29-1, the J gene TRBJ2-2; D gene ambiguous. Sequencing used CD4+ T cells from blood, cultured in vitro. The source is a human donor in good health. Here the CDR3 reads CSVEYNRELFF. The CDR3 region has the DNA TGCAGCGTTGAATATAACCGGGAGCTGTTTTTT.